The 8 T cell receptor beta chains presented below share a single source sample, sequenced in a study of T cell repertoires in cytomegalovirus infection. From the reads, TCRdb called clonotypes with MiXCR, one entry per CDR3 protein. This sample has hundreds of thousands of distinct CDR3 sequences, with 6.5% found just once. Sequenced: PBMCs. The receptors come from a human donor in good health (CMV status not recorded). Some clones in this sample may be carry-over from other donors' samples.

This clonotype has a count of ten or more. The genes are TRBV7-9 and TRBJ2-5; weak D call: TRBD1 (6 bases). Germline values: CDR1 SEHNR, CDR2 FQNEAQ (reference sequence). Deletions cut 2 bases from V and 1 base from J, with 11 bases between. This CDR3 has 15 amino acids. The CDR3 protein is CASSLSDRFQETQYF. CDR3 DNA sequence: TGTGCCAGCAGCTTAAGTGACAGGTTCCAAGAGACCCAGTACTTC.

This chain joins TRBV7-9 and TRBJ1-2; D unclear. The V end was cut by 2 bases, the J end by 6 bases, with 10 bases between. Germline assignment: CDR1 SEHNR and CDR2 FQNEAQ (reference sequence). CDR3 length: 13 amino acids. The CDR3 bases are TGTGCCAGCAGCTTAACTTTTTTGGATGGCTACACCTTC. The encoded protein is CASSLTFLDGYTF.

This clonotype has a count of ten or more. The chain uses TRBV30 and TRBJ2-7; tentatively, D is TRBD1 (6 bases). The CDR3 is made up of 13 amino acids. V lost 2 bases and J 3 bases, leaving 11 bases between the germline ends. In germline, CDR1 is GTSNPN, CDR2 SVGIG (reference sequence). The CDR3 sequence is CAWSPGQLYEQYF. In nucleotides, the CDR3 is TGTGCCTGGAGTCCCGGACAGCTCTACGAGCAGTACTTC.

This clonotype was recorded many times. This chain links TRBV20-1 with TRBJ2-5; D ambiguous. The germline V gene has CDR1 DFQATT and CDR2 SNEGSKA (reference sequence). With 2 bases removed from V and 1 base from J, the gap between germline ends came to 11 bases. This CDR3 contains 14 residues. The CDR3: CSARNYNPQETQYF. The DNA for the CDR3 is TGCAGTGCTAGAAACTACAATCCCCAAGAGACCCAGTACTTC.

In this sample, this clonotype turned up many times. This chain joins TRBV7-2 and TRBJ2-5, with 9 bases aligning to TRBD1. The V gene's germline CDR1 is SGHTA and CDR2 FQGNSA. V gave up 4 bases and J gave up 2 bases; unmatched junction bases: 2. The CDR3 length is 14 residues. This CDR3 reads CASSSDRGQETQYF. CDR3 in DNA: TGTGCCAGCAGCTCGGACAGGGGACAAGAGACCCAGTACTTC.

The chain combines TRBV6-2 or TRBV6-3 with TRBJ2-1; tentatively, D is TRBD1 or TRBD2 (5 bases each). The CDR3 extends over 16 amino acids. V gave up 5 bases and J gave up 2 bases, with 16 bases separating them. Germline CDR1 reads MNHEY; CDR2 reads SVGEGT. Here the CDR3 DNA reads TGTGCCAGCAGTCGCGCCGGGGCGGCTGCCTACAATGAGCAGTTCTTC. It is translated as CASSRAGAAAYNEQFF.

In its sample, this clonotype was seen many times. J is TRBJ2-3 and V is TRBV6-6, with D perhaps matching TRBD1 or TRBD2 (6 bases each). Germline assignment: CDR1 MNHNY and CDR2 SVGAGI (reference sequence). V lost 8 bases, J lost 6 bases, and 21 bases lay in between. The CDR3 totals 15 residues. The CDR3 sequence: CASQKIGGVQDTQYF. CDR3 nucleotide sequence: TGTGCCAGCCAGAAAATCGGGGGCGTGCAGGATACGCAGTATTTT.

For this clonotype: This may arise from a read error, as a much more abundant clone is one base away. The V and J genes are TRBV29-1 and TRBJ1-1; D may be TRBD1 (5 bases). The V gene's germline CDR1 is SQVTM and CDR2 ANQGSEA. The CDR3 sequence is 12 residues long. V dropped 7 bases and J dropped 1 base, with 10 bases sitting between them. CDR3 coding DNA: TGCAGCGGGGGACCGGGGAACACTGAAGCTTTCTTT. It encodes CSGGPGNTEAFF.